This paragraph reports one T cell receptor (beta chain). Its specificity is unknown. Other DNA sequences in the same sample also yield this CDR3. This sample was taken from a study of shared clonotypes between healthy human individuals. Study findings and constraints: Naive CD4 clonotype sharing across a few donors was about 5.3%.

This table comes from immunoSEQ multiplex PCR, and its TCRdb copy is limited to in-frame clones, with some not included. The data contain 2 million to 2.5 million clones, roughly 93% of them singletons. Germline assignment: CDR1 SGDLS and CDR2 YYNGEE. CDR3 size: 14 residues. The V and J ends lost 0 bases and 0 bases respectively, with 6 bases between them. The specimen was naive CD4+ T cells from PBMCs. Sample subset: CD45RA+ positively selected. V and J are TRBV9 and TRBJ1-1; D unclear. This TCR derives from a man between 18 and 35 years old in good health. Some clones in this sample may be carry-over from other donors' samples. For the CDR3, the DNA is TGTGCCAGCAGCGTAGGGGTAATGAACACTGAAGCTTTCTTT. Protein: CASSVGVMNTEAFF. The full variable domain, in which reference TRBV9 and TRBJ1-1 provide the parts outside the CDR3, is DSGVTQTPKHLITATGQRVTLRCSPRSGDLSVYWYQQSLDQGLQFLIQYYNGEERAKGNILERFSAQQFPDLHSELNLSSLELGDSALYFCASSVGVMNTEAFFGQGTRLTVV.